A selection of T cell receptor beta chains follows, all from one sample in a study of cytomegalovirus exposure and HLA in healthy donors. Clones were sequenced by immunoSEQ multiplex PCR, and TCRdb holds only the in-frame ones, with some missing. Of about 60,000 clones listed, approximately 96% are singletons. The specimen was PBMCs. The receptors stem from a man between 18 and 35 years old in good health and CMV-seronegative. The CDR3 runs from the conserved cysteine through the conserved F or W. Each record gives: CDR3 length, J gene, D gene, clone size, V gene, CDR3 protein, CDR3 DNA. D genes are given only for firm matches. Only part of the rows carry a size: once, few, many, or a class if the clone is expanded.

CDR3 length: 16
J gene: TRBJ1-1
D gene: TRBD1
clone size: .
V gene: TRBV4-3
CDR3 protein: CASSPSLQGANTEAFF
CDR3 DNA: TGCGCCAGCAGCCCGTCCCTACAGGGGGCGAACACTGAAGCTTTCTTT

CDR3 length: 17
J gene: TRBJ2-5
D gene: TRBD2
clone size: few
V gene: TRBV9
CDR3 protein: CASSASTSGRAGETQYF
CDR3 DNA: TGTGCCAGCAGCGCCTCGACTAGCGGGAGGGCTGGGGAGACCCAGTACTTC

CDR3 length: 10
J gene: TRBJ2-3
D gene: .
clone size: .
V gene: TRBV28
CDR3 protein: CASSLDTQYF
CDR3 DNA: TGTGCCAGCAGTCTAGATACGCAGTATTTT

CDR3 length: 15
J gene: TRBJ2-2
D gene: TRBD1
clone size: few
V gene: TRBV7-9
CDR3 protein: CASRPGQGGTGELFF
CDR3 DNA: TGTGCCAGCAGACCCGGACAGGGGGGAACCGGGGAGCTGTTTTTT

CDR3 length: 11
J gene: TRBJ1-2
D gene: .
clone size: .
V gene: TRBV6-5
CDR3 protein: CASAGNYGYTF
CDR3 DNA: TGTGCCAGCGCAGGGAACTATGGCTACACCTTC

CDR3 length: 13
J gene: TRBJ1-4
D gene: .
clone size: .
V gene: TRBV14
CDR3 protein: CASSRQFAEKLFF
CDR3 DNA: TGTGCCAGCAGCCGGCAGTTCGCCGAAAAACTGTTTTTT

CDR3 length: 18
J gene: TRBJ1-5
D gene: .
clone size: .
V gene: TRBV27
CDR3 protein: CASILDREFEYSNQPQHF
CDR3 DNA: TGTGCCAGCATCCTAGACAGAGAGTTCGAATATAGCAATCAGCCCCAGCATTTT

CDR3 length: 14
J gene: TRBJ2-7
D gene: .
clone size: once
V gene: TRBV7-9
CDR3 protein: CASSSQGSVYEQYF
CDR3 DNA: TGTGCCAGCAGCTCGCAGGGGTCCGTTTACGAGCAGTACTTC

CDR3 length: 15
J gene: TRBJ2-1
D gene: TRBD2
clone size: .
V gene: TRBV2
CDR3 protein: CASTAGLAGVYEQFF
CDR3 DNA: TGTGCCAGCACCGCGGGACTAGCGGGAGTGTATGAGCAGTTCTTC

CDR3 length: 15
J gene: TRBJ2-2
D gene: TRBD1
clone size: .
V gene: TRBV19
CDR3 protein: CASRTDRANTGELFF
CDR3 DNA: TGTGCCAGTAGGACGGACAGGGCGAACACCGGGGAGCTGTTTTTT

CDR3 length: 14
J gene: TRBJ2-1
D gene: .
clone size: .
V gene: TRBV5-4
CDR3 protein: CASSLERVANEQFF
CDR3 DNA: TGTGCCAGCAGCTTGGAGAGGGTCGCCAATGAGCAGTTCTTC

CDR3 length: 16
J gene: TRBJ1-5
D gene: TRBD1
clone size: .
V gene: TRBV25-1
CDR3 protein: CASSESGTGGNQPQHF
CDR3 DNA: TGTGCCAGCAGTGAGTCGGGGACAGGGGGCAATCAGCCCCAGCATTTT

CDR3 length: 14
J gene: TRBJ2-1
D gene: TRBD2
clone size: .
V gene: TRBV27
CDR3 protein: CASSGGAGYNEQFF
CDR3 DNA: TGTGCCAGCAGCGGGGGGGCGGGGTACAATGAGCAGTTCTTC

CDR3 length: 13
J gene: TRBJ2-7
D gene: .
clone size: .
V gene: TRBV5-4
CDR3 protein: CASSLGFSYEQYF
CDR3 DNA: TGTGCCAGCAGCTTGGGGTTCTCCTACGAGCAGTACTTC

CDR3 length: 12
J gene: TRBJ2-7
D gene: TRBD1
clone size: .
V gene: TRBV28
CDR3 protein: CASSRGLYEQYF
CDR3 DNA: TGTGCCAGCAGCAGGGGGCTCTACGAGCAGTACTTC

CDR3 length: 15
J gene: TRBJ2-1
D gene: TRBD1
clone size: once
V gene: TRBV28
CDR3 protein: CASRETGQGWNEQFF
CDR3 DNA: TGTGCCAGCAGAGAGACGGGACAGGGTTGGAATGAGCAGTTCTTC

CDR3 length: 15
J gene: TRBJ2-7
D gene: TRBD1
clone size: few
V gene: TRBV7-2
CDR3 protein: CASSPLGWQGADQYF
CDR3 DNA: TGTGCCAGCAGCCCGCTAGGCTGGCAGGGGGCGGATCAGTACTTC

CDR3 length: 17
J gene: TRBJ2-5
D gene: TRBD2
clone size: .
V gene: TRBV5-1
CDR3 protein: CASSLGTSGRVGETQYF
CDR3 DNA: TGCGCCAGCAGCTTGGGGACTAGCGGGAGGGTAGGAGAGACCCAGTACTTC

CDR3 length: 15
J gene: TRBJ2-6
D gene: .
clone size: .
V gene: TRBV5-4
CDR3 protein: CASSLSGYGANVLTF
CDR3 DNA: TGTGCCAGCAGCTTGTCAGGTTATGGGGCCAACGTCCTGACTTTC

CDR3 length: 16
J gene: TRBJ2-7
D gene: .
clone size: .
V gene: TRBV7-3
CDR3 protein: CASSLNSVGRTYEQYF
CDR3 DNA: TGTGCCAGCAGCTTAAATAGTGTCGGCAGGACCTACGAGCAGTACTTC

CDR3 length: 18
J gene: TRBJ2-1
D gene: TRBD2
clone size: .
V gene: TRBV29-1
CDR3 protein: CSVEDRDFGGRRNNEQFF
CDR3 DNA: TGCAGCGTTGAAGATCGTGACTTTGGCGGGAGAAGAAACAATGAGCAGTTCTTC

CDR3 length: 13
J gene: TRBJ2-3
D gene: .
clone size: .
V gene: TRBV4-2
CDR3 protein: CASSQRRSDTQYF
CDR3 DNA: TGTGCCAGCAGCCAACGGAGGTCAGATACGCAGTATTTT

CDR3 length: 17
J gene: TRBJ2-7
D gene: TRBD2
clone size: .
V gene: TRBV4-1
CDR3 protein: CASSPYGLAGVMGEQYF
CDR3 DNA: TGCGCCAGCAGCCCCTACGGACTAGCGGGAGTAATGGGTGAGCAGTACTTC

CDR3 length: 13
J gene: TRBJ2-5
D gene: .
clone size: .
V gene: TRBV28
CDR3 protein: CASSPAVQETQYF
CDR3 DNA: TGTGCCAGCAGTCCCGCAGTCCAAGAGACCCAGTACTTC

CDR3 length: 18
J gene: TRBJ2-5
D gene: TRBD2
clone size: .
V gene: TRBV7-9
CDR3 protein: CASSFYWATSGRVETQYF
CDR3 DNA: TGTGCCAGCAGTTTTTATTGGGCCACTAGCGGGAGAGTAGAGACCCAGTACTTC

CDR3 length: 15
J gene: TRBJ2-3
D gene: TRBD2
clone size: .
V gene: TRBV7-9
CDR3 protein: CASKAVSGRSDTQYF
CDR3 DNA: TGTGCCAGCAAGGCGGTTAGCGGGAGGTCAGATACGCAGTATTTT

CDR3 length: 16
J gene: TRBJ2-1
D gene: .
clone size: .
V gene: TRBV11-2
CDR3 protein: CASSLDLRERFNEQFF
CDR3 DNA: TGTGCCAGCAGCTTAGATCTTCGGGAGCGCTTCAATGAGCAGTTCTTC

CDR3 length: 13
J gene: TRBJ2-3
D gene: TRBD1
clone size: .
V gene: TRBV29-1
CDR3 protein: CSVGQGAIDTQYF
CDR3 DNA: TGCAGCGTCGGACAGGGGGCCATAGATACGCAGTATTTT

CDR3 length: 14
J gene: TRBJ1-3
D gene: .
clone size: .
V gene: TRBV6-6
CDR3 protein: CASRLDMRLNTIYF
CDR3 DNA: TGTGCCAGCAGATTGGACATGCGGTTAAACACCATATATTTT

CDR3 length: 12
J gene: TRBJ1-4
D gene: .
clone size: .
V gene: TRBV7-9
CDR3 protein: CASSPDDRKLFF
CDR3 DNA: TGTGCCAGCAGCCCGGATGACAGAAAACTGTTTTTT

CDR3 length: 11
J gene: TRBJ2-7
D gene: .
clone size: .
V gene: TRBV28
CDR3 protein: CASRDSGEQYF
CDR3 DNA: TGTGCCAGCAGGGACTCGGGCGAGCAGTACTTC

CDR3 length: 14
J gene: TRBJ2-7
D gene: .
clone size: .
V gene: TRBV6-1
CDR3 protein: CASRREDGPYEQYF
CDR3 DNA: TGTGCCAGCAGGAGGGAGGACGGTCCCTACGAGCAGTACTTC

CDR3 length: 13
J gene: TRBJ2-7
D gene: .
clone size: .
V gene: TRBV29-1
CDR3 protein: CSVVTGDTYEQYF
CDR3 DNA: TGCAGCGTAGTGACAGGCGACACCTACGAGCAGTACTTC

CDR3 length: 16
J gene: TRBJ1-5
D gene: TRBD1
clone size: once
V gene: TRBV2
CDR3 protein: CASSVHGTGDNQPQHF
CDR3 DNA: TGTGCCAGCAGTGTTCACGGGACAGGAGACAATCAGCCCCAGCATTTT

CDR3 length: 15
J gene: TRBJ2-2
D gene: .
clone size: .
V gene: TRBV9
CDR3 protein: CASSPSHGATGELFF
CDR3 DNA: TGTGCCAGCAGCCCGAGCCACGGAGCAACCGGGGAGCTGTTTTTT

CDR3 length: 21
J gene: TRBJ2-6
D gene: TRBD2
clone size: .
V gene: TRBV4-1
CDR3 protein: CASSQVGLRGERTSGANVLTF
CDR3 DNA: TGCGCCAGCAGCCAAGTGGGACTACGAGGGGAAAGGACGTCTGGGGCCAACGTCCTGACTTTC

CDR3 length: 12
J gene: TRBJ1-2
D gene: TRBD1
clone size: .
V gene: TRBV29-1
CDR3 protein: CSVLQGNYGYTF
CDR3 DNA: TGCAGCGTCCTACAGGGGAACTATGGCTACACCTTC

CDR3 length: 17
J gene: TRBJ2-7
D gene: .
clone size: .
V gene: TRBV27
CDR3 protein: CASSLIAPKTSSYEQYF
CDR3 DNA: TGTGCCAGCAGTTTAATAGCGCCAAAGACAAGCTCCTACGAGCAGTACTTC

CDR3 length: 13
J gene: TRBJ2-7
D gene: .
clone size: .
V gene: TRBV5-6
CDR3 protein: CASSSLQGYEQYF
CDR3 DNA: TGTGCCAGCAGCTCTTTACAGGGCTACGAGCAGTACTTC

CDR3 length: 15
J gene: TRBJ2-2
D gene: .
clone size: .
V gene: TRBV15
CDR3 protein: CATSYRQANTGELFF
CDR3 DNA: TGTGCCACCAGCTACCGACAAGCTAACACCGGGGAGCTGTTTTTT

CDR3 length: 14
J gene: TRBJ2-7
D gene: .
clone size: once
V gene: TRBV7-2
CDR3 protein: CASSLGGLSYEQYF
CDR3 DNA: TGTGCCAGCAGCTTAGGGGGGCTGTCCTACGAGCAGTACTTC

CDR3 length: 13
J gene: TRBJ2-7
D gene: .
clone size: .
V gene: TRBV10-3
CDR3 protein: CAISDSGNYEQYF
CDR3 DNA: TGTGCCATCAGTGATTCAGGTAACTACGAGCAGTACTTC

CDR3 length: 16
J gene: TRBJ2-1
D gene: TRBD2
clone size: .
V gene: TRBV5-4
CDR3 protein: CASSLGLAGGHNEQFF
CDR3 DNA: TGTGCCAGCAGCTTGGGGCTAGCGGGAGGGCACAATGAGCAGTTCTTC

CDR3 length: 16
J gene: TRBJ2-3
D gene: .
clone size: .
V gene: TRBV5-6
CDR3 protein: CASSLDFGGVADTQYF
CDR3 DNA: TGTGCCAGCAGCTTGGATTTTGGAGGGGTTGCAGATACGCAGTATTTT

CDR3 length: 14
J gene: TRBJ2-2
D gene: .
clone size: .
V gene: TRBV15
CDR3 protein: CATSRVGDSGELFF
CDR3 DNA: TGTGCCACCAGCAGGGTAGGGGATAGCGGGGAGCTGTTTTTT

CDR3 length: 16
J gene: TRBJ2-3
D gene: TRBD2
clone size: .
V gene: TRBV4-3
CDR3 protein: CASSQGTSGISDTQYF
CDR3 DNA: TGCGCCAGCAGCCAAGGGACTAGCGGGATATCAGATACGCAGTATTTT

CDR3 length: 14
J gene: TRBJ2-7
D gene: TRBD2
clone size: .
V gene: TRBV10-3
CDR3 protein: CAISGTSGSYEQYF
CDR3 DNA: TGTGCCATCAGCGGGACTAGCGGTTCCTACGAGCAGTACTTC

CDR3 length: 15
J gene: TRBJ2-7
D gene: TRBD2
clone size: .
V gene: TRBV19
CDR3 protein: CASTRTSGASYEQYF
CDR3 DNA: TGTGCCAGTACCAGGACTAGCGGGGCCTCCTACGAGCAGTACTTC

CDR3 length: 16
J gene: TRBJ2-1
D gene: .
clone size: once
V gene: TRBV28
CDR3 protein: CASRITTYTSGNEQFF
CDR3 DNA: TGTGCCAGCCGAATCACCACCTATACCTCTGGCAATGAGCAGTTCTTC

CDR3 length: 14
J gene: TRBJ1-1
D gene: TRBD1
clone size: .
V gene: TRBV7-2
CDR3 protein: CASSLEGARTEAFF
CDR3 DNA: TGTGCCAGCAGCTTAGAGGGGGCGAGGACTGAAGCTTTCTTT

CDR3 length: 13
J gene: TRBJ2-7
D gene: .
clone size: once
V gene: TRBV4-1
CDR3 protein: CASSQMPGYEQYF
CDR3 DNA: TGCGCCAGCAGCCAAATGCCCGGTTACGAGCAGTACTTC

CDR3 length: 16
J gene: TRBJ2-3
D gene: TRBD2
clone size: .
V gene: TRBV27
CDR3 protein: CASSFVTSVGTDTQYF
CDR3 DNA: TGTGCCAGCAGTTTCGTGACTAGCGTAGGGACAGATACGCAGTATTTT

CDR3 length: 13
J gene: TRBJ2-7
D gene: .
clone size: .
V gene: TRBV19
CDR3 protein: CASTPGGSYEQYF
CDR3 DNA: TGTGCCAGTACCCCTGGGGGGTCCTACGAGCAGTACTTC

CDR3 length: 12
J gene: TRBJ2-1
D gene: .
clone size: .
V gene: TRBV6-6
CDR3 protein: CASSLSANEQFF
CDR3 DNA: TGTGCCAGCAGCTTAAGCGCCAATGAGCAGTTCTTC